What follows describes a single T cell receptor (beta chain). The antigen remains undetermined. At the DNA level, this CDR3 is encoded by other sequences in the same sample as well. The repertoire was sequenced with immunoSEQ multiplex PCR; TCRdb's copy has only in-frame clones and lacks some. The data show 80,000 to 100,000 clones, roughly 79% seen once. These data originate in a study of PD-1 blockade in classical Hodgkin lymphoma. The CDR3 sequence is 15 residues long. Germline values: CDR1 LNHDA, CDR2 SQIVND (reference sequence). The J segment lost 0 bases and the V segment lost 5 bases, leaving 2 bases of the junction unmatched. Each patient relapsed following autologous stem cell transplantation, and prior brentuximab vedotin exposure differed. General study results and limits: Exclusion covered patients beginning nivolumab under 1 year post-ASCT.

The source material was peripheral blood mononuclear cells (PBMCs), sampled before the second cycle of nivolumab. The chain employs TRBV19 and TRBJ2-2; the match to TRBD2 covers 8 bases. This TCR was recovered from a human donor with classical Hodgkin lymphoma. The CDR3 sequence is CASSWGLANTGELFF. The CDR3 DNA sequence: TGTGCCAGTAGTTGGGGACTAGCGAACACCGGGGAGCTGTTTTTT. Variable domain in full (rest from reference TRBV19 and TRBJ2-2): DGGITQSPKYLFRKEGQNVTLSCEQNLNHDAMYWYRQDPGQGLRLIYYSQIVNDFQKGDIAEGYSVSREKKESFPLTVTSAQKNPTAFYLCASSWGLANTGELFFGEGSRLTVL.